This T cell receptor (beta chain) was retrieved from a study of OX40 agonist ivuxolimab in advanced cancers. As for the study in general: Ivuxolimab is a fully human IgG2 antibody that activates OX40 (CD134). Subjects had a mean age of about 57 years, with a range of about 23 to 79; roughly 80% were male. General study results and limits: At doses 0.1 to 3.0 mg/kg, CD4+ and CD8+ clones expanded.

This CDR3 is built from 13 residues. Germline V CDR1 and CDR2: MDHEN, SYDVKM. V lost 6 bases and J lost 6, with 14 bases in between. As regards this clone: Its matching antigen is unknown.

Assay: immunoSEQ multiplex PCR; the TCRdb copy retains only in-frame clones and omits some. The sample contains under 80,000 clones, 80% to 90% of which appear only once. The chain joins TRBV28 to TRBJ1-1; D possibly corresponds to TRBD1 (5 bases). Sequencing was performed on CD4+ or CD8+ T cells sorted from blood, taken in a trial of the OX40 agonist ivuxolimab. The source is an adult with an advanced solid tumor such as melanoma, head and neck, liver or kidney cancer. CDR3 nucleotide sequence: TGTGCCAGCAGAGGAATGGGGGGTTCTGAAGCTTTCTTT. As protein: CASRGMGGSEAFF.